The 6 T cell receptor beta chains below were found in one sample sequenced in a study of T-cell memory formation after mild COVID-19. One entry per CDR3 protein results from TCRdb running MiXCR on the 5' RACE reads. The sample lists around 200,000 distinct CDR3 sequences; approximately 10% were seen once. Sequencing was performed on PBMCs or a T cell subset sorted from them (not recorded which). The source of these receptors is a man between 18 and 35 years old who had mild COVID-19 (a few samples of this study predate the infection). Cell type and time point are not known.

The sample holds a few counts of this clonotype. The V call is TRBV20-1, the J call TRBJ1-2; unclear D gene. This CDR3 has 13 residues. Trimming cost V 3 bases and J 5 bases, with 13 bases left between them. Per the germline V gene, CDR1 is DFQATT and CDR2 is SNEGSKA (reference sequence). This CDR3 reads CSASYGWEYGYTF. The CDR3 bases are TGCAGTGCTAGTTATGGGTGGGAATATGGCTACACCTTC.

CDR3 sequence reads: CAISEPIQVTNEQFF. DNA for the CDR3: TGTGCCATCAGTGAGCCGATACAGGTTACAAATGAGCAGTTCTTC. V and J are TRBV10-3 and TRBJ2-1; tentative D call: TRBD1 (5 bases). The V gene lost 2 bases and the J gene lost 7 bases, with 15 bases spanning the gap. CDR1 is ENHRY and CDR2 is SYGVKD in the germline V gene. This CDR3 has 15 amino acids.

This clonotype was counted at least ten times. The chain couples TRBV7-9 to TRBJ1-1; D gene uncertain. Per germline, CDR1 SEHNR and CDR2 FQNEAQ (reference sequence). V gave up 5 bases and J gave up 7 bases, with 11 bases separating them. This CDR3 comprises 12 residues. DNA for the CDR3: TGTGCCAGCAGCACACGTGCGGATGAAGCTTTCTTT. Its translation: CASSTRADEAFF.

CDR3 region: CASSFSQTADTQYF. CDR3 nucleotide sequence: TGTGCCAGCAGTTTTTCCCAGACTGCAGATACGCAGTATTTT. The V gene is TRBV12-3 or TRBV12-4, the J gene TRBJ2-3; D remains unclear. V dropped 3 bases and J dropped 4 bases, with 11 bases sitting between them. The CDR3 is 14 amino acids.

This chain connects TRBV30 to TRBJ2-5, with 7 bases matching TRBD2. This CDR3 spans 16 amino acids. Trimming removed 0 bases from V and 2 bases from J; junction bases left unmatched: 9. The germline gives CDR1 GTSNPN, CDR2 SVGIG (reference sequence). The CDR3 reads CAWSVERGSLQETQYF. CDR3 nucleotides: TGTGCCTGGAGTGTCGAGCGGGGAAGTCTACAAGAGACCCAGTACTTC. The whole variable domain, remainder taken from reference TRBV30 and TRBJ2-5, is SQTIHQWPATLVQPVGSPLSLECTVEGTSNPNLYWYRQAAGRGLQLLFYSVGIGQISSEVPQNLSASRPQDRQFILSSKKLLLSDSGFYLCAWSVERGSLQETQYFGPGTRLLVL.

The rearrangement uses TRBV20-1 and TRBJ2-1, with TRBD2 as a possible D gene (6 bases). Deletions cut 0 bases from V and 2 bases from J, with 11 bases between. The CDR3 is 15 amino acids. The germline CDR1 and CDR2 sequences are DFQATT and SNEGSKA (reference sequence). As DNA, the CDR3 is TGCAGTGCTAGAGATTTGGCGGGGCCCTACAATGAGCAGTTCTTC. It specifies CSARDLAGPYNEQFF.